These 5 T cell receptor beta chains were all obtained from the same sample, sequenced in a study of PD-1 blockade in classical Hodgkin lymphoma. The data were produced by immunoSEQ multiplex PCR, yet TCRdb's version contains in-frame clones alone and is incomplete. This sample has nearly 35,000 clones; 85% to 90% occur once, and the top ten carry around 0.2%. Time point meaning: newly diagnosed, previously untreated cHL patient sample. Magnetic negative selection was used to purify CD4+ T cells from thawed PBMCs. Sequencing used CD4+ T cells from blood. All receptors derive from a human donor with classical Hodgkin lymphoma.

The rearrangement links TRBV4-2 to TRBJ2-4; tentatively, D is TRBD2 (7 bases). The length of the CDR3 is 20 residues. Trimming removed 0 bases from V and 0 bases from J, with 21 bases in between. Germline loops: CDR1 LGHNA, CDR2 YNFKEQ. CDR3 residues: CASSQDRGGRQLLAKNIQYF. The CDR3 DNA follows: TGTGCCAGCAGCCAAGATAGGGGGGGGCGTCAGCTGCTAGCCAAAAACATTCAGTACTTC.

The chain uses TRBV4-2 and TRBJ2-5; TRBD2 might be the D (6 bases). V was clipped by 1 base and J by 5 bases, with 17 bases between them. This CDR3 region has 16 residues. Germline V CDR1 and CDR2: LGHNA, YNFKEQ. The CDR3 loop is CASSQVGPASEETQYF. In DNA form, the CDR3 reads TGTGCCAGCAGCCAAGTGGGCCCGGCTAGCGAGGAGACCCAGTACTTC.

The rearrangement uses TRBV5-1 and TRBJ1-1; D gene unclear. V lost 2 bases and J 7 bases, leaving 12 bases between the germline ends. The CDR3 covers 13 residues. The V gene's germline CDR1 is SGHRS and CDR2 YFSETQ. In DNA, the CDR3 is TGCGCCAGCAGCTTTCTTGGGGTGGGTGAAGCTTTCTTT. Its translation: CASSFLGVGEAFF.

This rearrangement joins TRBV29-1 to TRBJ2-7; the D gene is possibly TRBD2 (5 bases). CDR3 length: 11 residues. The V gene's germline CDR1 is SQVTM and CDR2 ANQGSEA. The V end lost 4 bases, the J end lost 5 bases, and 9 bases lay between the germline ends. The CDR3 DNA is TGCAGCGTTGGGACCGGGGACGAGCAGTACTTC. Amino acid sequence: CSVGTGDEQYF.

CDR3 nucleotide sequence: TGTGCCAGCAGTGAAGCAGGGACAGTTACATACGAGCAGTACTTC. Its translation: CASSEAGTVTYEQYF. This chain links TRBV2 with TRBJ2-7; TRBD1 matches at 7 bases. This CDR3 region has 15 residues. Germline trimming cut 0 bases from V and 4 bases from J; bases unmatched to any gene: 6. In germline, CDR1 is SNHLY, CDR2 FYNNEI. The full variable domain, its missing parts supplied by reference TRBV2 and TRBJ2-7, is EPEVTQTPSHQVTQMGQEVILRCVPISNHLYFYWYRQILGQKVEFLVSFYNNEISEKSEIFDDQFSVERPDGSNFTLKIRSTKLEDSAMYFCASSEAGTVTYEQYFGPGTRLTVT.